Following are 12 T cell receptor beta chains from one sample sequenced in a study of technical replicates of blood from a handful of donors. The repertoire was sequenced with immunoSEQ multiplex PCR; TCRdb's copy has only in-frame clones and lacks some. The repertoire holds 95,000 to 100,000 clones, with roughly 95% as singletons. The material sequenced was T cells isolated from PBMCs. Source of these receptors: a human donor in good health.

This clone was seen once. The V gene is TRBV4-1, the J gene TRBJ2-3; D gene unclear. Trimming cost V 1 base and J 4 bases, with 6 bases left between them. Germline V CDR1 and CDR2: MGHRA, YSYEKL. This CDR3 is 13 amino acids long. The CDR3 sequence: CASSQAPPDTQYF. Written as DNA, the CDR3 is TGCGCCAGCAGCCAAGCCCCTCCAGATACGCAGTATTTT.

This clone appeared a single time. The V call is TRBV10-2, the J call TRBJ2-1; TRBD2 matches 12 bases. J lost 0 bases, V lost 9 bases, and 18 bases had no gene match. The CDR3 sequence is 20 residues long. The germline gives CDR1 WSHSY, CDR2 SAAADI. The chain's CDR3 is CASLGRGRTSGASSYNEQFF. CDR3 sequence (DNA): TGCGCCAGTCTCGGACGGGGTCGGACTAGCGGGGCCAGCTCCTACAATGAGCAGTTCTTC.

The chain recombines TRBV18 with TRBJ1-3, with a weak D call TRBD1 (6 bases). The V gene lost 4 bases and the J gene lost 3 bases, with 10 bases spanning the gap. This CDR3 comprises 14 residues. In germline, CDR1 is KGHSH, CDR2 LQKENI. CDR3 loop: CASSLQGIGNTIYF. The CDR3 DNA reads as TGTGCCAGCTCACTACAGGGAATTGGAAACACCATATATTTT.

The genes are TRBV7-9 and TRBJ2-6; 9 bases fit TRBD1. Per the germline V gene, CDR1 is SEHNR and CDR2 is FQNEAQ (reference sequence). CDR3 length equals 16 residues. J gave up 2 bases and V 5 bases, and 4 bases lay outside the gene matches. CDR3 in amino acids: CASSTRQGAGANVLTF. The DNA for the CDR3 is TGTGCCAGCAGCACCCGACAGGGGGCTGGGGCCAACGTCCTGACTTTC.

V gene TRBV5-1 combines with J gene TRBJ2-5; 8 positions match TRBD2. The V and J ends lost 1 base and 5 bases, in that order; junction bases with no gene match: 7. The germline gives CDR1 SGHRS, CDR2 YFSETQ. The CDR3 loop spans 15 amino acids. The CDR3 nucleotides are TGCGCCAGCAGCTTGATCGGCGGGGGGCTCGAGACCCAGTACTTC. Protein: CASSLIGGGLETQYF.

The V gene is TRBV7-9, the J gene TRBJ1-2; D is ambiguous. Germline V gene lookup returns CDR1 SEHNR and CDR2 FQNEAQ (reference sequence). Trimming shortened V by 3 bases and J by 0 bases, and 8 bases separated the two germline ends. This CDR3 spans 14 amino acids. CDR3 in amino acids: CASSFLTSNYGYTF. CDR3 nucleotide sequence: TGTGCCAGCAGCTTCCTGACATCTAACTATGGCTACACCTTC.

This chain joins TRBV9 and TRBJ2-1; 12 nucleotides agree with TRBD2. CDR3 length: 16 residues. V lost 2 bases, J lost 8 bases, and 8 bases stayed unmatched. The germline CDR1 and CDR2 sequences are SGDLS and YYNGEE. The CDR3 sequence: CASSVRTSGILDEQFF. In nucleotides, the CDR3 is TGTGCCAGCAGCGTCCGGACTAGCGGGATCCTTGATGAGCAGTTCTTC.

The V and J genes are TRBV7-9 and TRBJ2-1; tentatively, D is TRBD2 (7 bases). The V end lost 4 bases, the J end lost 6 bases, and 16 bases lay between the germline ends. Germline V gene lookup returns CDR1 SEHNR and CDR2 FQNEAQ (reference sequence). The CDR3 runs 15 residues. The chain's CDR3 is CASSYPGGAGNEQFF. Written as DNA, the CDR3 is TGTGCCAGCAGCTACCCGGGGGGCGCCGGCAATGAGCAGTTCTTC.

The genes are TRBV11-1 and TRBJ2-1; 9 nucleotides line up with TRBD2. Germline CDR1 reads SGHAT; CDR2 reads FQDESV (reference sequence). V was pared by 1 base and J by 7 bases, with 5 bases of the junction left unmatched. The CDR3 runs 15 residues. CDR3 sequence: CASSLVVAGVNEQFF. CDR3 nucleotide sequence: TGTGCCAGCAGCTTAGTTGTAGCGGGAGTTAATGAGCAGTTCTTC.

The chain carries TRBV5-4 and TRBJ2-1, with D perhaps matching TRBD2 (6 bases). V shed 2 bases and J shed 4 bases, with 13 bases lying between them. CDR3 length: 15 residues. Germline V gives CDR1 SGHNT, CDR2 YYREEE (reference sequence). The CDR3 protein is CASSFSRRGYNEQFF. The DNA for the CDR3 is TGTGCCAGCAGCTTTTCGCGGAGGGGATACAATGAGCAGTTCTTC.

V is TRBV7-9 and J is TRBJ2-1, with a tentative D call TRBD1 (7 bases). V lost 5 bases, J lost 9 bases, and 11 bases lay in between. The CDR3 runs to 12 residues. The germline gives CDR1 SEHNR, CDR2 FQNEAQ (reference sequence). CDR3 coding DNA: TGTGCCAGCAGCCCAGGGGGGACTGAGCAGTTCTTC. Translation: CASSPGGTEQFF.

V is TRBV10-1 and J is TRBJ2-2, with D unclear. Trimming removed 5 bases from V and 4 bases from J, with 8 bases in between. The germline V gene has CDR1 WNHNN and CDR2 SYGVQD (reference sequence). The CDR3 runs 13 residues. The chain's CDR3 is CASSRESTGELFF. DNA of the CDR3: TGCGCCAGCAGTCGTGAGTCCACCGGGGAGCTGTTTTTT.